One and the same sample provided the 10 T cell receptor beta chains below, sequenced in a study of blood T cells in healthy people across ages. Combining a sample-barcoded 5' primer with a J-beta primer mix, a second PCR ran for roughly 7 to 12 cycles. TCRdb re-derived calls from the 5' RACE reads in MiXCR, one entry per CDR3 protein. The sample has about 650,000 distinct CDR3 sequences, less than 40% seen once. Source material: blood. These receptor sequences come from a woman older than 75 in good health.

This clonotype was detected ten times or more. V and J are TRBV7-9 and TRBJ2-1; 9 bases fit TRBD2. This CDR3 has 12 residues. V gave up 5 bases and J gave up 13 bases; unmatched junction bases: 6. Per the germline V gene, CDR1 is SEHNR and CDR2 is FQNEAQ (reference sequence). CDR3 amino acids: CASSQGLASQFF. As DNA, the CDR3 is TGTGCCAGCAGCCAGGGACTAGCCTCACAGTTCTTC.

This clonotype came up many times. CDR3 nucleotides: TGTGCCAGCAGTCAGTGGACAGGGGAAGAGCAGTACTTC. It yields the protein CASSQWTGEEQYF. This chain joins TRBV12-3 or TRBV12-4 and TRBJ2-7; 9 nucleotides line up with TRBD1. CDR3 length equals 13 residues. The junction had 6 bases not matched to a gene; V was cut back by 5 bases and J by 7 bases.

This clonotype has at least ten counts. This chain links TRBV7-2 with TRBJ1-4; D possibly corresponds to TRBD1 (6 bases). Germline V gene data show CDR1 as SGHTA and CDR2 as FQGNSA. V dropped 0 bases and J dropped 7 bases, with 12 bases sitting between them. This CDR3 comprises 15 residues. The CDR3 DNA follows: TGTGCCAGCAGCTTAGCGGGGGCGCTTAGTGAAAAACTGTTTTTT. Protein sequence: CASSLAGALSEKLFF.

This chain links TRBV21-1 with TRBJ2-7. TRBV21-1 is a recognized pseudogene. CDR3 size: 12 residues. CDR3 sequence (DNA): TGTGCCCCTTACAGAGTGGGGTACGAGCAGTACTTC. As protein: CAPYRVGYEQYF.

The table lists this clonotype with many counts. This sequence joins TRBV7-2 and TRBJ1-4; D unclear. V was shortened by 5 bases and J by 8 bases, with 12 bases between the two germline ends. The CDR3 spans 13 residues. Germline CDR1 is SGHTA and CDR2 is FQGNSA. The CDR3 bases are TGTGCCAGCAGCCCTCGGCACCGGGAAAAACTGTTTTTT. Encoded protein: CASSPRHREKLFF.

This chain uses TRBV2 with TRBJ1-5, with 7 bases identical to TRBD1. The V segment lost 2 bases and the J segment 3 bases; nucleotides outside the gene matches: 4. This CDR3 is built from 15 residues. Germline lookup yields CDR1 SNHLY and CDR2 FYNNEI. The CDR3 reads CASSENRGNNQPQHF. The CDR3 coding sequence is TGTGCCAGCAGTGAAAACAGGGGTAACAATCAGCCCCAGCATTTT. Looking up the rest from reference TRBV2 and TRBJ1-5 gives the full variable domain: EPEVTQTPSHQVTQMGQEVILRCVPISNHLYFYWYRQILGQKVEFLVSFYNNEISEKSEIFDDQFSVERPDGSNFTLKIRSTKLEDSAMYFCASSENRGNNQPQHFGDGTRLSIL.

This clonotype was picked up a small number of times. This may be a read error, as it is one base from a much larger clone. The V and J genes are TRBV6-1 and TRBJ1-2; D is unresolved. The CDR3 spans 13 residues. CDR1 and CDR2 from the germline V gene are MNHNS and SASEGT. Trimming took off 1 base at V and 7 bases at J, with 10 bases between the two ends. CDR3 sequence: CASSEDHCGGYTF. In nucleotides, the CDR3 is TGTGCCAGCAGTGAAGACCATTGCGGTGGCTACACCTTC.

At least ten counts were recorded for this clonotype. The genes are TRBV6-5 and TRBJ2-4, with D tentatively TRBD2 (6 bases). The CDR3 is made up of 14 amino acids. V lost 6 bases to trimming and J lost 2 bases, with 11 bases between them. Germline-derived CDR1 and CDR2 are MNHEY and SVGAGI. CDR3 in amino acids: CASSRDLSKNIQYF. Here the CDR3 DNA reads TGTGCCAGCAGCCGGGACTTGTCCAAAAACATTCAGTACTTC.

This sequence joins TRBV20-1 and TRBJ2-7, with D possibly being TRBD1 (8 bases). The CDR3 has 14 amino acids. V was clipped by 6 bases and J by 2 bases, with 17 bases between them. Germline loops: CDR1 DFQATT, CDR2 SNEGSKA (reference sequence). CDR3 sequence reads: CSAPGGQDPYEQYF. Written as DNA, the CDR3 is TGCAGTGCCCCGGGGGGACAGGACCCCTACGAGCAGTACTTC.

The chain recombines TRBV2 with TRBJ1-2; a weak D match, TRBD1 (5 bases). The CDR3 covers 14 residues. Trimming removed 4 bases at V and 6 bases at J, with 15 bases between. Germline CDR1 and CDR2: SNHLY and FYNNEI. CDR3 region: CASSGAGTGDGYTF. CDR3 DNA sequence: TGTGCCAGCAGTGGGGCAGGGACGGGTGATGGCTACACCTTC.